These 31 T cell receptor beta chains share one sample of origin, sequenced in a study of T-cell memory formation after mild COVID-19. TCRdb itself ran the 5' RACE reads through MiXCR, one entry per CDR3 protein. The data show about 600,000 distinct CDR3 sequences, approximately 21% seen once. The material sequenced was PBMCs or a T cell subset sorted from them (not recorded which). These receptors came from an adult woman who had mild COVID-19 (a few samples of this study predate the infection). Cell type and time point are not known.

The chain uses TRBV12-3 or TRBV12-4 and TRBJ2-1, with 9 bases aligning to TRBD2. After removal of 3 bases from V and 7 bases from J, the junction contained 10 bases not matched to a gene. CDR3 size: 16 residues. CDR3 protein: CASSFEAGGMWNEQFF. In nucleotides, the CDR3 is TGTGCCAGCAGTTTCGAAGCGGGGGGAATGTGGAATGAGCAGTTCTTC.

Here the CDR3 reads CASSLPWGGVHEQYF. The CDR3 DNA reads TGTGCCAGCAGCTTACCATGGGGGGGAGTCCACGAGCAGTACTTC. The chain is built from TRBV7-8 and TRBJ2-7, with 7 bases fitting TRBD2. Trimming at V came to 2 bases and at J to 5 bases, leaving 9 bases not matched to a gene. Germline loops: CDR1 SGHVS, CDR2 FQNEAQ. CDR3 length: 15 amino acids.

CDR3 region: CASSDLTRTSGSSYEQYF. CDR3 bases: TGTGCCAGCAGCGATTTAACTCGGACTAGCGGGAGCTCCTACGAGCAGTACTTC. The rearrangement joins TRBV4-2 to TRBJ2-7; 13 bases match TRBD2. V shed 5 bases and J 0 bases; nucleotides not matched to a gene: 10. The germline CDR1 and CDR2 sequences are LGHNA and YNFKEQ. The CDR3 spans 18 residues.

This chain connects TRBV5-5 to TRBJ2-1, with D perhaps TRBD1 (5 bases). The CDR3 consists of 18 residues. CDR1 and CDR2 (germline): SGHKS, YYEKEE (reference sequence). The V end lost 1 base, the J end lost 2 bases, and 19 bases lay between the germline ends. The CDR3 DNA sequence: TGTGCCAGCAGCTTGTCCCTAGGGGCACAGCGACCCTACAATGAGCAGTTCTTC. Residues: CASSLSLGAQRPYNEQFF.

The J gene is TRBJ2-1, the V gene TRBV7-9, with 11 bases identical to TRBD1. Germline-derived CDR1 and CDR2 are SEHNR and FQNEAQ (reference sequence). This CDR3 region has 13 residues. V gave up 5 bases and J gave up 15 bases; unmatched junction bases: 9. Here the CDR3 DNA reads TGTGCCAGCAGCCTCAACCTTGGACAGGGGGCGTTCTTC. Its translation is CASSLNLGQGAFF.

The chain has TRBV6-5 and TRBJ2-3; D is possibly TRBD2 (5 bases). The germline V gene encodes CDR1 MNHEY and CDR2 SVGAGI. This CDR3 has 16 residues. Trimming left V 0 bases short and J 6 bases short, with 16 bases between. CDR3 amino acids: CASSYSHERNRDTQYF. CDR3 bases: TGTGCCAGCAGTTACTCTCATGAGCGGAACCGGGATACGCAGTATTTT.

This clonotype was seen a few times. The rearrangement uses TRBV7-2 and TRBJ2-7, with 13 positions matching TRBD2. Germline assignment: CDR1 SGHTA and CDR2 FQGNSA. The CDR3 is made up of 14 amino acids. The J segment lost 10 bases and the V segment lost 5 bases, leaving 8 bases of the junction unmatched. The CDR3 region is CASSAPGLAGFQYF. In DNA form, the CDR3 reads TGTGCCAGCAGCGCTCCGGGACTAGCGGGATTTCAGTACTTC.

The rearrangement uses TRBV19 and TRBJ2-7, with 8 bases that match TRBD2. The CDR3 loop spans 13 amino acids. Trimming cost V 6 bases and J 4 bases; bases outside gene matches: 5. Germline lookup yields CDR1 LNHDA and CDR2 SQIVND (reference sequence). As DNA, the CDR3 is TGTGCCAGTAGCCGGGAGGGAGATTACGAGCAGTACTTC. It is translated as CASSREGDYEQYF.

The genes are TRBV7-8 and TRBJ1-2; D gene uncertain. The germline V gene has CDR1 SGHVS and CDR2 FQNEAQ. The CDR3 length is 11 residues. V lost 4 bases, J lost 5 bases, and 5 bases lay in between. The CDR3 here is CASSSMYGYTF. The CDR3 bases are TGTGCCAGCAGCTCAATGTATGGCTACACCTTC.

The V gene is TRBV5-6, the J gene TRBJ1-1, with D unresolved. The CDR3 is 15 residues long. CDR1 and CDR2 (germline): SGHDT, YYEEEE. V was cut by 2 bases and J by 6 bases, with 17 bases left in between. The CDR3 protein is CASSFQIGRTSEAFF. In nucleotides, the CDR3 is TGTGCCAGCAGCTTTCAAATTGGACGGACTTCTGAAGCTTTCTTT.

This clonotype was counted a single time. The chain uses TRBV5-1 and TRBJ2-7; the match to TRBD2 covers 11 bases. From germline, CDR1 is SGHRS and CDR2 YFSETQ. V was pared by 0 bases and J by 0 bases, with 5 bases of the junction left unmatched. The CDR3 has 17 amino acids. Here the CDR3 reads CASSLGSTSGGSYEQYF. As DNA, the CDR3 is TGCGCCAGCAGCTTGGGATCCACTAGCGGGGGCTCCTACGAGCAGTACTTC.

This clonotype came up a few times. This rearrangement joins TRBV24-1 to TRBJ1-4; maybe TRBD1 (5 bases). Germline CDR1 is KGHDR and CDR2 is SFDVKD. V shed 11 bases and J shed 8 bases, with 14 bases lying between them. This CDR3 spans 12 amino acids. The CDR3 DNA is TGTGCCATCGGGACGCTAGGGGAAAAACTGTTTTTT. Protein: CAIGTLGEKLFF.

V usage is TRBV11-3 and J usage is TRBJ2-7; 11 bases map to TRBD2. Germline V gene data show CDR1 as SGHNT and CDR2 as YENEEA. The CDR3 contains 15 residues. Germline trimming cut 3 bases from V and 6 bases from J; bases unmatched to any gene: 7. CDR3 amino acids: CASSFLLAGESEQYF. The CDR3 DNA follows: TGTGCCAGCAGCTTTTTACTAGCGGGAGAGAGCGAGCAGTACTTC. Together with reference TRBV11-3 and TRBJ2-7, the CDR3 gives the full variable domain: EAGVVQSPRYKIIEKKQPVAFWCNPISGHNTLYWYLQNLGQGPELLIRYENEEAVDDSQLPKDRFSAERLKGVDSTLKIQPAELGDSAVYLCASSFLLAGESEQYFGPGTRLTVT.

The rearrangement joins TRBV18 to TRBJ1-5; D is unclear. Deletions cut 3 bases from V and 0 bases from J, with 9 bases between. The CDR3 is 15 residues long. CDR1 is KGHSH, CDR2 LQKENI, per germline. CDR3 nucleotide sequence: TGTGCCAGCTCACCCCGGCGATCTAGCAATCAGCCCCAGCATTTT. Translating it yields CASSPRRSSNQPQHF.

This clonotype was observed a handful of times. Here the CDR3 reads CSVEARTNEKLFF. DNA of the CDR3: TGCAGCGTTGAGGCTAGGACTAATGAAAAACTGTTTTTT. V and J are TRBV29-1 and TRBJ1-4; D is unclear. CDR1 and CDR2 (germline): SQVTM, ANQGSEA. This CDR3 is built from 13 residues. V lost 3 bases, J lost 2 bases, and 7 bases lay in between.

The chain has TRBV4-1 and TRBJ1-3, with 9 bases identical to TRBD1. Germline V gene sequence: CDR1 MGHRA, CDR2 YSYEKL. The CDR3 length is 14 residues. V gave up 0 bases and J gave up 7 bases; unmatched junction bases: 1. Here the CDR3 DNA reads TGCGCCAGCAGCCAAGAAGGGACAGGGAACACCATATATTTT. This codes for CASSQEGTGNTIYF.

The V and J genes are TRBV7-9 and TRBJ2-1; TRBD1 agrees at 7 bases. V was pared by 5 bases and J by 10 bases, with 11 bases of the junction left unmatched. This CDR3 region has 14 residues. Germline CDR1 reads SEHNR; CDR2 reads FQNEAQ (reference sequence). The CDR3 nucleotides read TGTGCCAGCAGCCAACCGACCCTACAGGGGGAGCAGTTCTTC. Amino acids: CASSQPTLQGEQFF. Complete variable domain (other parts from reference TRBV7-9 and TRBJ2-1): DTGVSQNPRHKITKRGQNVTFRCDPISEHNRLYWYRQTLGQGPEFLTYFQNEAQLEKSRLLSDRFSAERPKGSFSTLEIQRTEQGDSAMYLCASSQPTLQGEQFFGPGTRLTVL.

This clonotype turned up a few times. V and J are TRBV20-1 and TRBJ1-2; D not resolved. Germline values: CDR1 DFQATT, CDR2 SNEGSKA (reference sequence). The CDR3 sequence is 11 residues long. Trimming removed 6 bases from V and 8 bases from J, with 13 bases in between. The CDR3 protein is CSAPSGVGYTF. The CDR3 DNA reads TGCAGTGCCCCTTCTGGGGTGGGCTACACCTTC.

The rearrangement links TRBV2 to TRBJ2-1; tentative D call: TRBD1 (5 bases). V lost 5 bases to trimming and J lost 6 bases, with 8 bases between them. Germline V CDR1 and CDR2: SNHLY, FYNNEI. This CDR3 comprises 12 residues. For the CDR3, the DNA is TGTGCCAGCAGTACAGGTATCAATGAGCAGTTCTTC. Its protein is CASSTGINEQFF. The full variable domain, its missing parts supplied by reference TRBV2 and TRBJ2-1, is EPEVTQTPSHQVTQMGQEVILRCVPISNHLYFYWYRQILGQKVEFLVSFYNNEISEKSEIFDDQFSVERPDGSNFTLKIRSTKLEDSAMYFCASSTGINEQFFGPGTRLTVL.

This clonotype was observed a handful of times. The J gene is TRBJ1-5, the V gene TRBV5-8, with D hard to call. This CDR3 spans 16 amino acids. The V end was cut by 0 bases, the J end by 0 bases, with 10 bases between. Germline CDR1 and CDR2: SGHTS and YDEGEE. The CDR3 DNA is TGTGCCAGCAGCTTGGCCCGACGGTTTAGCAATCAGCCCCAGCATTTT. Translating gives CASSLARRFSNQPQHF. The entire variable domain, with the rest obtained from reference TRBV5-8 and TRBJ1-5, is as follows: EAGVTQSPTHLIKTRGQQATLRCSPISGHTSVYWYQQALGLGLQFLLWYDEGEERNRGNFPPRFSGRQFPNYSSELNVNALELEDSALYLCASSLARRFSNQPQHFGDGTRLSIL.

The rearrangement links TRBV7-3 to TRBJ2-2; 9 positions agree with TRBD1. CDR3 length: 15 amino acids. Unmatched junction bases numbered 7, after V lost 5 bases and J lost 6 bases. Germline values: CDR1 SGHTA, CDR2 FQGTGA. For the CDR3, the DNA is TGTGCCAGCAGCCCCGGGACAGGGATGGCCGGGGAGCTGTTTTTT. It yields the protein CASSPGTGMAGELFF.

V and J are TRBV5-5 and TRBJ1-1; D call uncertain. The germline V gene has CDR1 SGHKS and CDR2 YYEKEE (reference sequence). Trimming shortened V by 4 bases and J by 1 base, and 14 bases separated the two germline ends. CDR3 length: 15 amino acids. For the CDR3, the DNA is TGTGCCAGCAGCAGTGGTGGACGAGAGAACACTGAAGCTTTCTTT. It yields the protein CASSSGGRENTEAFF.

V and J are TRBV24-1 and TRBJ2-1; 7 bases fit TRBD2. The CDR3 loop spans 13 amino acids. Germline V CDR1 and CDR2: KGHDR, SFDVKD. The V gene end was trimmed by 9 bases and the J gene end by 8 bases; junction bases not matched to a gene: 9. CDR3 coding DNA: TGTGCCACCGCTGGCGGGAGCATGGATGAGCAGTTCTTC. It codes for CATAGGSMDEQFF.

This clonotype was picked up a small number of times. The junction differs from germline at one of its ends, possibly a read error. This chain connects TRBV24-1 to TRBJ2-1; perhaps TRBD1 as D (6 bases). This CDR3 contains 18 residues. CDR1 KGHDR and CDR2 SFDVKD come from the germline V gene. CDR3 in DNA: TGTGCCACCAGTGAGAGTTTTGTTCGGGACATGGCTTACAATGAGCATTTCTTC. It yields the protein CATSESFVRDMAYNEHFF.

This clonotype turned up a few times. The chain links TRBV6-5 to TRBJ2-7; unclear D gene. Germline-derived CDR1 and CDR2 are MNHEY and SVGAGI. The CDR3 covers 10 residues. Trimming took off 8 bases at V and 7 bases at J, with 9 bases between the two ends. CDR3 amino acids: CASGFAEQYF. CDR3 DNA sequence: TGTGCCAGCGGATTCGCGGAGCAGTACTTC.

The V gene is TRBV5-5, the J gene TRBJ2-7, with a weak D call TRBD1 (6 bases). V dropped 0 bases and J dropped 2 bases, with 9 bases sitting between them. Germline V gene lookup returns CDR1 SGHKS and CDR2 YYEKEE (reference sequence). This CDR3 spans 14 amino acids. Written as DNA, the CDR3 is TGTGCCAGCAGCTTGGCAGGGGATCCCTACGAGCAGTACTTC. Translating gives CASSLAGDPYEQYF.

This clonotype showed up just a few times. This chain joins TRBV4-3 and TRBJ2-3; no reliable D call. Trimming took off 4 bases at V and 4 bases at J, with 12 bases between the two ends. CDR3 size: 14 residues. Per the germline V gene, CDR1 is LGHNA and CDR2 is YSLEER. Here the CDR3 reads CASSRQRPPDTQYF. CDR3 nucleotides: TGCGCCAGCAGCCGTCAGAGGCCCCCAGATACGCAGTATTTT.

The chain recombines TRBV7-2 with TRBJ2-6; 9 bases are shared with TRBD2. V trimming: 3 bases; J trimming: 4 bases; junction bases outside the gene matches: 13. The germline V gene has CDR1 SGHTA and CDR2 FQGNSA. The CDR3 covers 19 residues. CDR3 in amino acids: CASSFLVGSGSTGANVLTF. The DNA for the CDR3 is TGTGCCAGCAGCTTTCTCGTCGGTAGCGGGAGTACCGGGGCCAACGTCCTGACTTTC. The variable domain in full, completed from reference TRBV7-2 and TRBJ2-6, reads GAGVSQSPSNKVTEKGKDVELRCDPISGHTALYWYRQSLGQGLEFLIYFQGNSAPDKSGLPSDRFSAERTGGSVSTLTIQRTQQEDSAVYLCASSFLVGSGSTGANVLTFGAGSRLTVL.

This chain links TRBV9 with TRBJ2-5, with 7 bases matching TRBD1. V lost 0 bases to trimming and J lost 1 base; unmatched junction nucleotides: 3. The CDR3 is made up of 15 amino acids. CDR1 and CDR2 from the germline V gene are SGDLS and YYNGEE. DNA for the CDR3: TGTGCCAGCAGCGTAGTGGGGACAGTCCAAGAGACCCAGTACTTC. It is translated as CASSVVGTVQETQYF.

V and J are TRBV7-8 and TRBJ2-7; 8 nucleotides line up with TRBD2. J gave up 1 base and V 5 bases, and 10 bases lay outside the gene matches. This CDR3 is 16 amino acids long. The germline V gene encodes CDR1 SGHVS and CDR2 FQNEAQ. The CDR3 DNA follows: TGTGCCAGCAGCCCTCGGGGGGGGACCTCTTCCTACGAGCAGTACTTC. It is translated as CASSPRGGTSSYEQYF.

In DNA form, the CDR3 reads TGCGCCAGCAGCTCCGCGAGGTTAGACACCGGGGAGCTGTTTTTT. Translation gives CASSSARLDTGELFF. The J gene is TRBJ2-2, the V gene TRBV5-1; D is unclear. The CDR3 is 15 residues long. V shed 3 bases and J shed 3 bases, with 12 bases lying between them. Germline loops: CDR1 SGHRS, CDR2 YFSETQ. The full variable domain, completed using reference TRBV5-1 and TRBJ2-2, is KAGVTQTPRYLIKTRGQQVTLSCSPISGHRSVSWYQQTPGQGLQFLFEYFSETQRNKGNFPGRFSGRQFSNSRSEMNVSTLELGDSALYLCASSSARLDTGELFFGEGSRLTVL.